Listed below are T cell receptor beta chains from one sample, sequenced in a study of control samples from healthy donors and cancer patients. Profiled with immunoSEQ multiplex PCR; TCRdb holds only in-frame clones, not every one. Of around 120,000 clones listed, 85% to 95% are singletons. The specimen sequenced was blood. These TCRs come from a man aged 25-45 years in good health. CDR3s include the opening cysteine and the closing phenylalanine or tryptophan. D genes are given only for firm matches. Expanded clones are given a class, and other clones once, few, many or no size at all.

j_call: TRBJ2-3; clone_size: NA; d_call: NA; v_call: TRBV15; cdr3_aa: CATSRDRPPTDTQYF; cdr3_nt: TGTGCCACCAGCAGAGATCGCCCGCCGACAGATACGCAGTATTTT
j_call: TRBJ1-4; clone_size: once; d_call: TRBD1; v_call: TRBV6-5; cdr3_aa: CASRSDGTVNEKLFF; cdr3_nt: TGTGCCAGCAGAAGCGACGGGACAGTTAATGAAAAACTGTTTTTT
j_call: TRBJ1-5; clone_size: NA; d_call: NA; v_call: TRBV18; cdr3_aa: CASSPWGAIDQPQHF; cdr3_nt: TGTGCCAGCTCACCATGGGGGGCTATTGATCAGCCCCAGCATTTT
j_call: TRBJ2-5; clone_size: once; d_call: TRBD1; v_call: TRBV27; cdr3_aa: CASSLGTGGTQYF; cdr3_nt: TGTGCCAGCAGCCTTGGGACAGGGGGGACCCAGTACTTC
j_call: TRBJ2-2; clone_size: NA; d_call: NA; v_call: TRBV24-1; cdr3_aa: CATSGGQSPTGELFF; cdr3_nt: TGTGCCACCAGTGGAGGGCAGTCTCCCACCGGGGAGCTGTTTTTT
j_call: TRBJ1-1; clone_size: NA; d_call: NA; v_call: TRBV2; cdr3_aa: CAYRVGTEAFF; cdr3_nt: TGTGCCTACAGGGTGGGCACTGAAGCTTTCTTT
j_call: TRBJ2-1; clone_size: NA; d_call: TRBD1; v_call: TRBV5-6; cdr3_aa: CASSPTETGVYNEQFF; cdr3_nt: TGTGCCAGCAGCCCCACCGAGACAGGGGTCTACAATGAGCAGTTCTTC
j_call: TRBJ1-1; clone_size: NA; d_call: NA; v_call: TRBV5-1; cdr3_aa: CASSSRTGHTEAFF; cdr3_nt: TGCGCCAGCAGCTCAAGAACAGGGCACACTGAAGCTTTCTTT
j_call: TRBJ1-2; clone_size: NA; d_call: NA; v_call: TRBV28; cdr3_aa: CASSQGTDYGYTF; cdr3_nt: TGTGCCAGCAGCCAGGGTACGGACTATGGCTACACCTTC
j_call: TRBJ2-1; clone_size: NA; d_call: NA; v_call: TRBV5-1; cdr3_aa: CASSAGREQFF; cdr3_nt: TGCGCCAGCAGCGCGGGGCGCGAGCAGTTCTTC
j_call: TRBJ2-5; clone_size: NA; d_call: TRBD2; v_call: TRBV2; cdr3_aa: CASSERGTSFLETQYF; cdr3_nt: TGTGCCAGCAGTGAAAGGGGGACTAGCTTCTTAGAGACCCAGTACTTC
j_call: TRBJ1-3; clone_size: NA; d_call: TRBD1; v_call: TRBV19; cdr3_aa: CASMWQGASGNTIYF; cdr3_nt: TGTGCCAGTATGTGGCAGGGGGCTTCTGGAAACACCATATATTTT
j_call: TRBJ1-1; clone_size: once; d_call: NA; v_call: TRBV7-3; cdr3_aa: CASSLKTENTEAFF; cdr3_nt: TGTGCCAGCAGCTTGAAGACTGAGAACACTGAAGCTTTCTTT
j_call: TRBJ2-7; clone_size: once; d_call: TRBD2; v_call: TRBV19; cdr3_aa: CASSMATSGQYEQYF; cdr3_nt: TGTGCCAGTAGTATGGCGACTAGCGGGCAATACGAGCAGTACTTC
j_call: TRBJ2-3; clone_size: NA; d_call: TRBD1; v_call: TRBV9; cdr3_aa: CASRPGSGGTDTQYF; cdr3_nt: TGTGCCAGCAGACCAGGGTCAGGGGGTACAGATACGCAGTATTTT
j_call: TRBJ1-1; clone_size: NA; d_call: TRBD1; v_call: TRBV2; cdr3_aa: CASSGDSPEAFF; cdr3_nt: TGTGCCAGCAGTGGGGACAGCCCTGAAGCTTTCTTT
j_call: TRBJ1-5; clone_size: few; d_call: NA; v_call: TRBV2; cdr3_aa: CASSTGLDQPQHF; cdr3_nt: TGTGCCAGCAGTACAGGGTTGGATCAGCCCCAGCATTTT
j_call: TRBJ1-4; clone_size: NA; d_call: NA; v_call: TRBV12-5; cdr3_aa: CASGPGGPNEKLFF; cdr3_nt: TGTGCTAGTGGTCCGGGGGGGCCTAATGAAAAACTGTTTTTT
j_call: TRBJ2-1; clone_size: NA; d_call: TRBD2; v_call: TRBV4-2; cdr3_aa: CASSQDPVTSGVNNEQFF; cdr3_nt: TGTGCCAGCAGCCAAGACCCCGTGACTAGCGGGGTCAACAATGAGCAGTTCTTC
j_call: TRBJ2-5; clone_size: NA; d_call: NA; v_call: TRBV11-3; cdr3_aa: CASSLGTGIGAQYF; cdr3_nt: TGTGCCAGCAGCTTAGGAACGGGGATCGGGGCCCAGTACTTC